The 21 T cell receptor beta chains in this list originate from one sample, sequenced in a study of regulatory T cells in long-lasting Graves disease. The sample's time point: newly diagnosed GD, antithyroid drugs for less than 3 months. PBMC-derived RNA was used for the TCR library. Through Arm-PCR of CDR3 regions and iRepertoire HTBI primers, TCR beta libraries were built. Each CDR3 protein gets one entry after TCRdb re-called the multiplex PCR reads with MiXCR. The table records hundreds of thousands of distinct CDR3 sequences, 15% to 18% of them present only once. Material: peripheral blood mononuclear cells (PBMCs), obtained at new diagnosis, from a patient treated with antithyroid drugs. The receptors originated from a female donor with Graves disease.

There are many counts of this clonotype. CDR3: CASSYRGGPTDTQYF. For the CDR3, the DNA is TGCGCCAGCAGCTACCGGGGGGGCCCGACAGATACGCAGTATTTT. V and J are TRBV5-1 and TRBJ2-3, with 8 bases fitting TRBD2. The CDR3 contains 15 residues. Per the germline V gene, CDR1 is SGHRS and CDR2 is YFSETQ. Trimming cost V 3 bases and J 3 bases; bases outside gene matches: 6.

This clonotype was counted many times. The rearrangement links TRBV9 to TRBJ2-5, with D perhaps being TRBD1 or TRBD2 (5 bases each). There are 14 residues in the CDR3. Deletions cut 3 bases from V and 1 base from J, with 10 bases between. CDR1 is SGDLS, CDR2 YYNGEE, per germline. CDR3 sequence: CASSAGPAQETQYF. The CDR3 coding sequence is TGTGCCAGCAGCGCGGGACCTGCCCAAGAGACCCAGTACTTC.

There are many counts of this clonotype. V and J are TRBV29-1 and TRBJ2-7; the D is unclear. The germline V gene encodes CDR1 SQVTM and CDR2 ANQGSEA. The CDR3 loop spans 13 amino acids. Deletions cut 5 bases from V and 6 bases from J, with 17 bases between. The CDR3 loop reads CSVPDGGVGEQYF. Written as DNA, the CDR3 is TGCAGCGTTCCTGACGGTGGGGTCGGCGAGCAGTACTTC.

This clonotype was observed a few times. The rearrangement links TRBV27 to TRBJ1-3; 7 bases are a match to TRBD1. Germline V gene sequence: CDR1 MNHEY, CDR2 SMNVEV (reference sequence). There are 15 residues in the CDR3. The V gene end was trimmed by 6 bases and the J gene end by 3 bases; junction bases not matched to a gene: 8. The DNA of the CDR3 is TGTGCCAGCAGAGACGGGACAGCGCATGGAAACACCATATATTTT. Its protein product is CASRDGTAHGNTIYF.

This clonotype was counted at least ten times. The CDR3 DNA reads as TGTGCCAGCAGTTTACGTTTTTACGGACAGTTAAACACTGAAGCTTTCTTT. It codes for CASSLRFYGQLNTEAFF. The rearrangement uses TRBV27 and TRBJ1-1; TRBD1 is a possible D gene (6 bases). In germline, CDR1 is MNHEY, CDR2 SMNVEV (reference sequence). V was trimmed by 2 bases and J by 2 bases, leaving 18 bases between them. The CDR3 consists of 17 residues.

This clonotype was seen repeatedly, ten times or more. This chain links TRBV10-3 with TRBJ2-1, with D perhaps being TRBD1 or TRBD2 (5 bases each). The CDR3 is 13 amino acids. V was trimmed by 7 bases and J by 6 bases, leaving 13 bases between them. Germline V gene data show CDR1 as ENHRY and CDR2 as SYGVKD. The CDR3 DNA follows: TGTGCCATCACCCAACGGGGCTTCAATGAGCAGTTCTTC. Amino acids: CAITQRGFNEQFF.

The chain has TRBV3-1 and TRBJ2-7; D not certain. This CDR3 has 12 residues. CDR1 and CDR2 (germline): LGHDT, YNNKEL (reference sequence). Trimming left V 1 base short and J 5 bases short, with 6 bases between. The CDR3 nucleotides read TGTGCCAGCAGCCAAGCACGAAACGAGCAGTACTTC. This codes for CASSQARNEQYF.

The chain carries TRBV29-1 and TRBJ2-1; 16 bases are shared with TRBD2. Matching the DNA end better, TRBJ2-5 makes the J call doubtful. Germline V gives CDR1 SQVTM, CDR2 ANQGSEA. The CDR3 has 13 amino acids. DNA of the CDR3: TGCAGCGTCGGGACTAGCGGGAGGGCTAACCAGTACTTC. Protein sequence: CSVGTSGRANQYF.

This clonotype was recorded at least ten times. V gene TRBV7-9 combines with J gene TRBJ1-2; a possible D gene is TRBD1 (5 bases). This CDR3 spans 13 amino acids. CDR1 is SEHNR, CDR2 FQNEAQ, per germline (reference sequence). Trimming removed 3 bases at V and 4 bases at J, with 9 bases between. CDR3 DNA: TGTGCCAGCAGCTTCCCAGGGACCTATGGCTACACCTTC. This codes for CASSFPGTYGYTF.

This clonotype was found many times. This chain connects TRBV7-2 to TRBJ2-5; D is perhaps TRBD1 (5 bases). Between the trimmed V and J ends, which lost 3 bases and 1 base, there was a span of 9 bases. Germline loops: CDR1 SGHTA, CDR2 FQGNSA. This CDR3 contains 14 residues. The CDR3 DNA reads TGTGCCAGCAGCTTCGGCAGGGCCCAAGAGACCCAGTACTTC. Its translation is CASSFGRAQETQYF.

This clonotype was found many times. The chain combines TRBV5-5 with TRBJ2-5, with 8 bases aligning to TRBD2. V was clipped by 0 bases and J by 3 bases; unmatched bases: 10. This CDR3 comprises 17 residues. Per germline, CDR1 SGHKS and CDR2 YYEKEE (reference sequence). Here the CDR3 reads CASSLAGLAGFKETQYF. The CDR3 DNA is TGTGCCAGCAGCTTGGCCGGGTTAGCGGGATTTAAAGAGACCCAGTACTTC.

The chain uses TRBV15 and TRBJ2-7, with 7 bases matching TRBD1. With V trimmed by 0 bases and J by 2 bases, 10 bases remained unmatched. From germline, CDR1 is LNHNV and CDR2 YYDKDF (reference sequence). CDR3 length equals 17 residues. CDR3 loop: CATSRDPLGDRPYEQYF. The CDR3 region has the DNA TGTGCCACCAGCAGAGATCCCTTGGGGGACAGACCCTACGAGCAGTACTTC.

Concerning this clonotype itself: Possible read error: a much larger clone is one base away. V gene TRBV27 combines with J gene TRBJ2-1; 8 bases fit TRBD1. TRBJ2-5 explains the end of the DNA better; the J call may be wrong. CDR3 size: 16 residues. Per germline, CDR1 MNHEY and CDR2 SMNVEV (reference sequence). CDR3 amino acids: CASRLDRVDSVETQYF. The CDR3 DNA is TGTGCCAGCAGGCTGGACAGGGTTGATTCGGTGGAGACCCAGTACTTC.

Many counts were recorded for this clonotype. V is TRBV7-9 and J is TRBJ2-2, with 12 bases aligning to TRBD2. This CDR3 contains 17 residues. With V trimmed by 6 bases and J by 3 bases, 8 bases remained unmatched. Looked up from germline, CDR1 is SEHNR and CDR2 is FQNEAQ (reference sequence). Written as DNA, the CDR3 is TGTGCCAGCAGTCCAGGACTAGCGGGGACCTACACCGGGGAGCTGTTTTTT. Encoded protein: CASSPGLAGTYTGELFF.

This clonotype was seen ten or more times. The V and J genes are TRBV7-8 and TRBJ2-3, with 8 bases identical to TRBD2. Germline CDR1 SGHVS, CDR2 FQNEAQ. The CDR3 has 15 residues. Trimming took 8 bases from V and 6 from J; bases not matched to a gene: 13. The CDR3 sequence: CASCPGGERMDTQYF. The CDR3 region has the DNA TGTGCCAGCTGTCCCGGGGGGGAGAGGATGGATACGCAGTATTTT.

The CDR3 nucleotides are TGTGCCAGCAGTTCCGGCTATGAAGCTTTCTTT. Translation: CASSSGYEAFF. The chain joins TRBV27 to TRBJ1-1; D uncertain. The CDR3 covers 11 residues. CDR1 MNHEY and CDR2 SMNVEV come from the germline V gene (reference sequence). V was shortened by 4 bases and J by 7 bases, with 7 bases between the two germline ends.

This clonotype was counted at least ten times. V gene TRBV28 combines with J gene TRBJ1-4; the D gene is possibly TRBD1 (5 bases). This CDR3 is 14 amino acids long. Between the trimmed V and J ends, which lost 6 bases and 7 bases, there was a span of 15 bases. In germline, CDR1 is MDHEN, CDR2 SYDVKM. This chain's CDR3 is CASSLPGGGEKLFF. The CDR3 DNA is TGTGCCAGCAGCCTCCCGGGGGGAGGTGAAAAACTGTTTTTT.

This clonotype has a count of ten or more. The CDR3 nucleotides are TGTGCCAGCAGCATCGGCTCCCAGGGAAACACAGATACGCAGTATTTT. It yields the protein CASSIGSQGNTDTQYF. The chain carries TRBV7-9 and TRBJ2-3; possibly TRBD1 for D (5 bases). The CDR3 is made up of 16 amino acids. The germline CDR1 and CDR2 sequences are SEHNR and FQNEAQ (reference sequence). The V end was cut by 5 bases, the J end by 2 bases, with 17 bases between. Combining the CDR3 with reference TRBV7-9 and TRBJ2-3 gives the whole variable domain DTGVSQNPRHKITKRGQNVTFRCDPISEHNRLYWYRQTLGQGPEFLTYFQNEAQLEKSRLLSDRFSAERPKGSFSTLEIQRTEQGDSAMYLCASSIGSQGNTDTQYFGPGTRLTVL.

This clonotype was detected ten times or more. CDR3 bases: TGTGCCAGCAGTTTTGGTAGCGGGGGCTACAATGAGCAGTTCTTC. It encodes CASSFGSGGYNEQFF. The rearrangement uses TRBV27 and TRBJ2-1; 9 nucleotides line up with TRBD2. Unmatched junction bases numbered 3, after V lost 3 bases and J lost 3 bases. CDR3 size: 15 residues. Germline V gives CDR1 MNHEY, CDR2 SMNVEV (reference sequence).

This clonotype was seen many times. This rearrangement joins TRBV20-1 to TRBJ2-2, with D possibly matching TRBD2 (7 bases). The germline V gene encodes CDR1 DFQATT and CDR2 SNEGSKA (reference sequence). V dropped 0 bases and J dropped 5 bases, with 19 bases sitting between them. The CDR3 runs to 17 residues. CDR3: CSARDRFRGALTGELFF. DNA of the CDR3: TGCAGTGCTAGAGACAGGTTTCGGGGGGCGCTTACCGGGGAGCTGTTTTTT.

This clonotype turned up a few times. A much larger clone differs by one base, so this may be a read error. This chain uses TRBV2 with TRBJ2-7; 9 bases match TRBD1. Germline V lookup: CDR1 SNHLY, CDR2 FYNNEI. This CDR3 has 14 amino acids. As DNA, the CDR3 is TGTGCCAGCAGGATCACAGGGGGCTCCCACGAGCAGTACTTC. Protein: CASRITGGSHEQYF.